This note documents a single T cell receptor (beta chain) sequence. No antigen is known for it. The CDR3 end shows no conserved phenylalanine or tryptophan, and so a read error is likely. This entry is derived from a study of T cell repertoires in cytomegalovirus infection. The overall study: Both CMV infection and a matching HLA type were indicated by public TCR beta signatures.

V was cut by 3 bases and J by 8 bases, with 10 bases left in between. The CDR3 is 12 amino acids. Regarding the study as a whole: Across the ex vivo response, the dominant clonotypes were HLA-C-restricted CMV-specific TCR beta clonotypes. The study identified carriers of CMV plus the relevant HLA from cumulative public TCR beta family frequency.

TCRdb used MiXCR to reprocess the reads, holding one entry per CDR3 protein. This sample has 400,000 or so distinct CDR3 sequences, with 30% to 40% found just once. The chain carries TRBV12-3 or TRBV12-4 and TRBJ1-2; D gene ambiguous. The clonotype was recovered from a human donor in good health (CMV status not recorded). Some clones in this sample may be carry-over from other donors' samples. Sequences were obtained from PBMCs. The CDR3 loop is CASSFGVDGYTC. The CDR3 DNA is TGTGCCAGCAGTTTCGGGGTTGACGGCTACACCTGC.